Listed here is a single T cell receptor (beta chain). The antigen remains unidentified. V lost 7 bases and J lost 7; bases outside the gene matches: 7. This CDR3 has 13 amino acids. The data are from a study of type 1 regulatory T cells. Study summary: An in vitro protocol generated T-allo10, a Tr1-enriched, alloantigen-specific CD4 T cell product. Broader study findings: Tr1 cells had a more restricted TCR repertoire than non-Tr1 cells.

TCRdb processed the reads anew with MiXCR; each CDR3 protein has one entry. This sample has around 64,000 distinct CDR3 sequences; more than 20% occur once, and the top ten carry roughly 8.3%. This clonotype originated in a human donor in good health. Material for sequencing was cultured type 1 regulatory T (Tr1) cells, either the whole culture or a sorted fraction (not recorded which). V is TRBV12-3 or TRBV12-4 and J is TRBJ2-1; 7 bases match TRBD1. CDR3 bases: TGTGCCAGCACCGATTACAGGGGAAATGAGCAGTTCTTC. Its translation: CASTDYRGNEQFF.